This T cell receptor (beta chain) was identified during a study of blood T cell repertoires in COVID-19 (dated by TCRdb to between 2020 and 2021). About the investigation overall: Collaborator samples came from the United States, Italy and Spain and covered acute and convalescent phases of COVID-19. Deeply sampled blood TCRbeta repertoires from subjects exposed to, actively infected with, or recovered from COVID-19 were included in the dataset. A de-identified subject ID, COVID-19 status, age in years and sex were almost always included in the sample metadata. A freely available public database, intended as a resource for researchers studying the immune response to SARS-CoV-2, is where the repertoires were released. Samples came from the ongoing ImmuneRACE study (first 160 participants) plus 1,254 subjects from 6 global collaborators. Where HLA class I and class II types were available, the types were taken from metadata supplied by the sample provider, not from assay-based typing. The material from the prospective study consisted of cDNA or gDNA derived from T cells, B-cell-depleted T cells, or PBMCs. Overall study results and their limits: Clinical and demographic metadata were provided uncurated, with the amount varying by source and participant.

TCRbeta CDR3 regions were amplified from genomic DNA using the immunoSEQ Assay, a bias-controlled multiplex PCR. In the original analysis: The number of nucleated cells in each sample was estimated by amplification of reference gene primers within the assay. Sequence reads were collapsed and filtered to measure the absolute abundance of every unique TCRbeta CDR3 rearrangement. Productive Simpson clonality was computed per sample as the square root of Simpson's diversity index over productive rearrangements. TCRdb's version of the immuneACCESS table is confined to in-frame rearrangements and falls short of the full clone set. An unresolved V gene accounts for under half of the shortfall where checked; the remainder is of unknown origin. V and J calls plus clone size are reproduced from that table; the DNA served to infer D and trimming. The sample contains a few hundred thousand clones, less than 90% of them found a single time. The ten largest clonotypes hold about 3% of the sample.

Participants in the prospective study were enrolled through a virtual design, were aged 18 to 89 years, and lived in 20 to 30 United States geographic areas. Cohort assignment in the prospective study relied on participant-reported clinical history from a screening survey and a study questionnaire. Recovered participants in ImmuneRACE Cohort 3 were defined as having two consecutive negative NP/OP PCR tests, clearance from a healthcare professional, or resolution of symptoms. Mobile phlebotomists in the prospective study collected whole blood, serum and a nasopharyngeal or oropharyngeal swab from every participant. Prospective study participants could optionally give additional blood draws and questionnaires over a roughly 2-month period. Prospective study blood samples were shipped either frozen or at room temperature before DNA extraction. In the case of this clone: No antigen is known for it. The sample holds no much larger clone one base away, and base qualities are not on file.

The trim is 0 bases for V and 5 bases for J, with a gap of 10 bases between the germline ends. CDR1 and CDR2, per the germline V gene (reference sequence), are LNHDA and SQIVND. The CDR3 goes from the cysteine to the phenylalanine over 14 residues. Solely the CDR3 DNA is kept, with 42 bases framed from the first base. The rearrangement combines TRBV19 with TRBJ1-1, and perhaps TRBD1 as D gene, on 6 matching bases. The clonotype originates from a woman aged 45-65 years who had recovered from COVID-19. The source material was PBMCs or T cells enriched from blood (not recorded which). DNA sequence: TGTGCCAGTAGTATAGAACAGGGCTGGACTGAAGCTTTCTTT. Translated, this is CASSIEQGWTEAFF. Beyond the CDR3, the reference TRBV19 and TRBJ1-1 genes provide the residues; the full variable domain reads: DGGITQSPKYLFRKEGQNVTLSCEQNLNHDAMYWYRQDPGQGLRLIYYSQIVNDFQKGDIAEGYSVSREKKESFPLTVTSAQKNPTAFYLCASSIEQGWTEAFFGQGTRLTVV.